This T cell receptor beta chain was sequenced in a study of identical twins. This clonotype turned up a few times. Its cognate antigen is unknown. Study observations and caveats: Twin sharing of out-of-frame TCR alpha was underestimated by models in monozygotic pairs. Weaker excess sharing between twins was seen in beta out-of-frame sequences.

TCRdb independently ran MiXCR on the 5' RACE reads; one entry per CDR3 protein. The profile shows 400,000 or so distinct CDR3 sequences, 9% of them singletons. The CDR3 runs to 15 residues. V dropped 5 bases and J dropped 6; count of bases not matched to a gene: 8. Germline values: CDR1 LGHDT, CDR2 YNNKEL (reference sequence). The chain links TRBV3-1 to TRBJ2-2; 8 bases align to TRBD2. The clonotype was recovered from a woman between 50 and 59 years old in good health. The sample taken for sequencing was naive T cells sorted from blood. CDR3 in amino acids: CASSLGLVKPGELFF. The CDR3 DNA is TGTGCCAGCAGCTTGGGACTAGTTAAGCCCGGGGAGCTGTTTTTT.